The entry below describes one T cell receptor beta chain. Its specificity is not known. These data are taken from a study of regulatory T cells. Points from the study as a whole: Patient repertoires had restricted TRB V-J pairs and skewed V and J usage, most in Tregs. Hydrophobic residues at CDR3 positions 6 and 7 were enriched in conventional CD4+ T cells of CD3G-deficient patients.

Every patient with CD3G deficiency had evidence of autoimmunity. Patients aged 2 to 39 years had fewer naive and more memory CD4+ and CD8+ T cells. CD4+ T cells were divided by sorting: CD25-high CD127-low Tregs, CD25-low CD127-high conventional cells. The ends lost 3 bases at V and 3 bases at J; junction bases unmatched: 3. CDR3 length: 16 amino acids. Germline lookup yields CDR1 MDHEN and CDR2 SYDVKM. Primers: 52 TRBV forward and 13 TRBJ reverse. The assay was immunoSEQ multiplex PCR, and TCRdb's table has in-frame clones only and misses some. The sample lists approximately 29,000 clones, more than 85% seen once, with over 0.8% in the top ten.

This chain uses TRBV28 with TRBJ2-1, with 12 bases aligning to TRBD2. Material: conventional CD4+ T cells sorted from blood. This receptor was obtained from a child under 10 years old with CD3G deficiency. In nucleotides, the CDR3 is TGTGCCAGCAGTTTCCAGGGACTAGCGGGCTACAATGAGCAGTTCTTC. Translated: CASSFQGLAGYNEQFF.